This passage covers 13 T cell receptor beta chains from one sample sequenced in a study of blood T cell repertoires in COVID-19. Method: immunoSEQ multiplex PCR; TCRdb's copy keeps in-frame clones and lacks some. This table holds 200,000 to 300,000 clones, approximately 80% found once. Material for sequencing was peripheral blood. The receptors stem from a man aged 25-40 years who had recovered from COVID-19.

V is TRBV5-6 and J is TRBJ2-3; TRBD1 matches 7 bases. Germline V gene data show CDR1 as SGHDT and CDR2 as YYEEEE. J lost 3 bases, V lost 2 bases, and 6 bases had no gene match. This CDR3 is 15 amino acids long. CDR3 coding DNA: TGTGCCAGCAGCTTAGAGGGGGCAACGACAGATACGCAGTATTTT. This encodes CASSLEGATTDTQYF. Based on the CDR3 plus reference TRBV5-6 and TRBJ2-3, the full variable domain is DAGVTQSPTHLIKTRGQQVTLRCSPKSGHDTVSWYQQALGQGPQFIFQYYEEEERQRGNFPDRFSGHQFPNYSSELNVNALLLGDSALYLCASSLEGATTDTQYFGPGTRLTVL.

This clone has only one observation. J is TRBJ1-1 and V is TRBV14; the D gene is possibly TRBD1 (6 bases). The CDR3 sequence is 14 residues long. V gave up 2 bases and J gave up 3 bases, with 10 bases separating them. Germline V lookup: CDR1 SGHDN, CDR2 FVKESK. The CDR3 loop is CASSQRGTYTEAFF. The CDR3 region has the DNA TGTGCCAGCAGCCAAAGGGGGACCTACACTGAAGCTTTCTTT.

This chain uses TRBV3-1 (or the pseudogene TRBV3-2) with TRBJ1-1, with TRBD1 matching over 8 bases. V dropped 3 bases and J dropped 3; count of bases not matched to a gene: 3. The CDR3 runs to 14 residues. The germline gives CDR1 LGHDT, CDR2 YNNKEL (reference sequence). CDR3: CASSHGQGYTEAFF. CDR3 sequence (DNA): TGTGCCAGCAGCCATGGACAGGGATACACTGAAGCTTTCTTT.

J is TRBJ1-6 and V is TRBV2; no clear D. This CDR3 spans 12 amino acids. Trimming took 8 bases from V and 8 from J, leaving 10 bases between them. Germline-derived CDR1 and CDR2 are SNHLY and FYNNEI. The CDR3 loop is CASGEDHSPLHF. The CDR3 DNA reads TGTGCCAGCGGGGAGGACCATTCACCCCTCCACTTT.

J is TRBJ2-3 and V is TRBV6-1; 16 nucleotides agree with TRBD2. Unmatched junction bases numbered 13, after V lost 1 base and J lost 6 bases. This CDR3 is 20 amino acids long. The germline CDR1 and CDR2 sequences are MNHNS and SASEGT. CDR3 DNA sequence: TGTGCCAGCAGTGAAGATGCCCCCGGGACTAGCGGGGGGGCCGAGGATACGCAGTATTTT. This translates into CASSEDAPGTSGGAEDTQYF.

The rearrangement links TRBV19 to TRBJ2-6; possibly TRBD1 for D (6 bases). V was cut by 5 bases and J by 0 bases, with 17 bases left in between. Germline V gene lookup returns CDR1 LNHDA and CDR2 SQIVND (reference sequence). The CDR3 loop spans 18 amino acids. The CDR3 DNA follows: TGTGCCAGTAGTCTTCAGGGGATCGTGAGCTCTGGGGCCAACGTCCTGACTTTC. It translates to CASSLQGIVSSGANVLTF.

This chain joins TRBV12-3 or TRBV12-4 and TRBJ2-1; D remains unclear. The CDR3 runs to 13 residues. V was clipped by 2 bases and J by 6 bases, with 8 bases between them. CDR3 sequence (DNA): TGTGCCAGCAGTTTATCAGTTGGCAATGAGCAGTTCTTC. This gives the protein CASSLSVGNEQFF.

The J gene is TRBJ1-1, the V gene TRBV5-1; TRBD1 might be the D (6 bases). CDR3 length equals 12 residues. Between the trimmed V and J ends, which lost 0 bases and 8 bases, there was a span of 8 bases. Germline V lookup: CDR1 SGHRS, CDR2 YFSETQ. For the CDR3, the DNA is TGCGCCAGCAGCTTGGTTGACAGGGAAGCTTTCTTT. As protein: CASSLVDREAFF.

The chain recombines TRBV6-5 with TRBJ1-1; D is possibly TRBD1 (5 bases). Germline loops: CDR1 MNHEY, CDR2 SVGAGI. V gave up 3 bases and J gave up 8 bases, with 22 bases separating them. CDR3 length: 16 amino acids. CDR3 amino acids: CASSYFWGGDVTEAFF. DNA for the CDR3: TGTGCCAGCAGTTATTTCTGGGGCGGGGACGTAACAGAAGCTTTCTTT.

The rearrangement links TRBV18 to TRBJ2-5; D is possibly TRBD1 (6 bases). The ends were cut back, 4 bases at V and 1 base at J, with 13 bases in the middle. This CDR3 comprises 15 residues. From germline, CDR1 is KGHSH and CDR2 LQKENI. CDR3 in DNA: TGTGCCAGCTCACTGTCAACAGGGTTCCAAGAGACCCAGTACTTC. Translation gives CASSLSTGFQETQYF.

V is TRBV3-1 (or the pseudogene TRBV3-2) and J is TRBJ1-2; tentative D call: TRBD1 (5 bases). Germline V lookup: CDR1 LGHDT, CDR2 YNNKEL (reference sequence). CDR3 length: 14 residues. Trimming left V 1 base short and J 8 bases short, with 14 bases between. The DNA for the CDR3 is TGTGCCAGCAGCCAAGGGTGGGGAGGGGCAGGCTACACCTTC. It yields the protein CASSQGWGGAGYTF.

The chain uses TRBV3-1 (or the pseudogene TRBV3-2) and TRBJ1-2; weak D call: TRBD1 (6 bases). V was trimmed by 6 bases and J by 3 bases, leaving 14 bases between them. CDR3 length: 14 residues. Germline lookup yields CDR1 LGHDT and CDR2 YNNKEL (reference sequence). The CDR3 sequence is CASSHLDRYYGYTF. In DNA, the CDR3 is TGTGCCAGCAGTCACCTCGACAGGTACTATGGCTACACCTTC.

The DNA for the CDR3 is TGCGCCAGCAGCTCGGGCCCGGGGGATGAGCAGTTCTTC. Residues: CASSSGPGDEQFF. The V gene is TRBV5-1, the J gene TRBJ2-1; D might be TRBD2 (6 bases). The germline gives CDR1 SGHRS, CDR2 YFSETQ. CDR3 length equals 13 residues. V was clipped by 3 bases and J by 8 bases, with 12 bases between them.